A single sample gave rise to the 13 T cell receptor beta chains below, sequenced in a study of T cell responses to AZD1222 COVID-19 vaccine. Some clones are missing from TCRdb's copy, which holds only in-frame ones; the method was immunoSEQ multiplex PCR. The sample holds 68,000 or so clones, roughly 90% seen once. The specimen comprised peripheral blood, sampled on day 0 of AZD1222 vaccination. Receptors were obtained from an adult in good health.

The chain is built from TRBV4-2 and TRBJ1-6; 10 bases are a match to TRBD1. The CDR3 sequence is 15 residues long. The V segment lost 4 bases and the J segment 8 bases; nucleotides outside the gene matches: 5. Germline V lookup: CDR1 LGHNA, CDR2 YNFKEQ. The CDR3 nucleotides read TGTGCCAGCAGCCGAACGACAGGGGGCCATTCACCCCTCCACTTT. It yields the protein CASSRTTGGHSPLHF.

The V and J genes are TRBV21-1 and TRBJ1-1; the D call in the table, TRBD1, was not verified against the DNA. TRBV21-1 has pseudogene status. This CDR3 spans 15 amino acids. The CDR3: CASSKTGTGNTEAFF. The CDR3 DNA follows: TGTGCCAGCAGCAAGACCGGGACAGGGAACACTGAAGCTTTCTTT.

As regards this clone: The same CDR3 is also encoded by other DNA sequences in this sample. The V and J genes are TRBV7-2 and TRBJ2-7; D gene unclear. CDR1 is SGHTA and CDR2 is FQGNSA in the germline V gene. The CDR3 consists of 14 residues. Trimming stripped 0 bases from V and 2 bases from J, with 8 bases between. The DNA for the CDR3 is TGTGCCAGCAGCTTAGCGGGCGCTACCTACGAGCAGTACTTC. Translation gives CASSLAGATYEQYF.

The chain employs TRBV4-3 and TRBJ2-2, with 8 positions matching TRBD1. V trimming: 0 bases; J trimming: 7 bases; junction bases outside the gene matches: 7. This CDR3 is built from 16 residues. In germline, CDR1 is LGHNA, CDR2 YSLEER. The CDR3 sequence is CASSQDNRGLGGELFF. The CDR3 coding sequence is TGCGCCAGCAGCCAAGACAACAGGGGGTTAGGCGGGGAGCTGTTTTTT.

This chain links TRBV30 with TRBJ1-1; 8 bases are shared with TRBD1. V was clipped by 0 bases and J by 1 base; unmatched bases: 1. The germline gives CDR1 GTSNPN, CDR2 SVGIG (reference sequence). The CDR3 loop spans 14 amino acids. This CDR3 is CAWSVGQGNTEAFF. The CDR3 region has the DNA TGTGCCTGGAGTGTAGGACAGGGGAACACTGAAGCTTTCTTT.

Here the CDR3 reads CASSLVVQYTIYF. The CDR3 DNA reads as TGCGCCAGCAGCTTGGTGGTCCAATACACCATATATTTT. The V call is TRBV5-1, the J call TRBJ1-3, with D unresolved. Germline CDR1 and CDR2: SGHRS and YFSETQ. Trimming took 0 bases from V and 8 from J, leaving 9 bases between them. The CDR3 length is 13 residues. The variable domain in full, with the rest retrieved from reference TRBV5-1 and TRBJ1-3, is KAGVTQTPRYLIKTRGQQVTLSCSPISGHRSVSWYQQTPGQGLQFLFEYFSETQRNKGNFPGRFSGRQFSNSRSEMNVSTLELGDSALYLCASSLVVQYTIYFGEGSWLTVV.

The CDR3 protein is CASRIGTSQFF. In nucleotides, the CDR3 is TGTGCCAGCAGGATCGGGACTAGTCAGTTCTTC. The chain uses TRBV6-5 and TRBJ2-1; 8 nucleotides line up with TRBD2. Losses at the gene ends were 6 bases for V and 13 bases for J; bases not matched to a gene: 5. Germline V gives CDR1 MNHEY, CDR2 SVGAGI. The CDR3 sequence is 11 residues long.

V is TRBV7-2 and J is TRBJ1-1; D not certain. Germline values: CDR1 SGHTA, CDR2 FQGNSA. Trimming cost V 0 bases and J 0 bases, with 5 bases left between them. The CDR3 consists of 14 residues. The CDR3 sequence is CASSLAQMNTEAFF. The CDR3, as DNA: TGTGCCAGCAGCTTAGCACAGATGAACACTGAAGCTTTCTTT.

The rearrangement links TRBV5-8 to TRBJ1-1; D is ambiguous. Germline CDR1 SGHTS, CDR2 YDEGEE. The CDR3 sequence is 15 residues long. Trimming stripped 5 bases from V and 5 bases from J, with 19 bases between. The CDR3: CASSHTWGGRTEAFF. The CDR3 coding sequence is TGTGCCAGCAGTCACACTTGGGGAGGAAGGACTGAAGCTTTCTTT.

The chain recombines TRBV6-4 with TRBJ1-6; D is possibly TRBD1 (6 bases). Trimming pared 2 bases from V and 8 bases from J, leaving 7 bases between. Germline-derived CDR1 and CDR2 are MRHNA and SNTAGT. This CDR3 has 13 amino acids. In DNA form, the CDR3 reads TGTGCCAGCAGTGACGGACAGTATTCACCCCTCCACTTT. Its translation: CASSDGQYSPLHF.

This chain links TRBV30 with TRBJ1-4, with D tentatively TRBD1 (6 bases). The germline CDR1 and CDR2 sequences are GTSNPN and SVGIG (reference sequence). Trimming stripped 0 bases from V and 8 bases from J, with 13 bases between. This CDR3 is 14 amino acids long. The CDR3 sequence: CAWSVQQGREKLFF. DNA of the CDR3: TGTGCCTGGAGTGTACAGCAGGGGCGGGAAAAACTGTTTTTT.

The V call is TRBV6-1, the J call TRBJ1-2; D uncertain. Germline V gene data show CDR1 as MNHNS and CDR2 as SASEGT. V was trimmed by 3 bases and J by 0 bases, leaving 5 bases between them. This CDR3 is built from 13 residues. The CDR3, as DNA: TGTGCCAGCAGTGATACCCCTAACTATGGCTACACCTTC. Its protein product is CASSDTPNYGYTF.

V and J are TRBV25-1 and TRBJ1-2; the match to TRBD1 covers 9 bases. The CDR3 has 15 amino acids. Germline V CDR1 and CDR2: MGHDK, SYGVNS. The trim removed 1 base at V and 7 bases at J, leaving 7 bases unmatched. Here the CDR3 DNA reads TGTGCCAGCAGTGAATCGGGACAGGGATTTCGTGGCTACACCTTC. Translation: CASSESGQGFRGYTF.